The 5 T cell receptor beta chains listed next were all sequenced from one sample in a study of blood T cell repertoires in COVID-19. Only in-frame clones appear in the TCRdb table, and some are missing; sequencing was by immunoSEQ multiplex PCR. Of roughly 78,000 clones listed, around 89% are singletons. Source material: peripheral blood. The receptor source for this set is a man aged 55-75 years with acute or convalescent COVID-19.

This rearrangement joins TRBV10-3 to TRBJ2-2; TRBD2 matches 13 bases. J was trimmed by 7 bases and V by 10 bases; bases with no gene match: 6. Germline CDR1 is ENHRY and CDR2 is SYGVKD. The CDR3 is 14 residues long. DNA of the CDR3: TGTGCCAGCGGACTAGCGGGAGAGAACGGGGAGCTGTTTTTT. Protein sequence: CASGLAGENGELFF.

This clone has a handful of counts. The chain recombines TRBV6-1 with TRBJ1-1; no clear D. Germline V CDR1 and CDR2: MNHNS, SASEGT. Trimming pared 4 bases from V and 2 bases from J, leaving 2 bases between. The CDR3 is 11 residues long. DNA for the CDR3: TGTGCCAGCAGTGCAAACACTGAAGCTTTCTTT. Its translation: CASSANTEAFF.

V and J are TRBV5-1 and TRBJ1-1; 8 nucleotides align to TRBD1. This CDR3 spans 16 amino acids. V shed 4 bases, J shed 0 bases, and the junction held 8 bases outside the gene matches. The V gene's germline CDR1 is SGHRS and CDR2 YFSETQ. CDR3: CASSTMTGALNTEAFF. CDR3 DNA sequence: TGCGCCAGCAGCACAATGACAGGGGCCCTGAACACTGAAGCTTTCTTT.

The V call is TRBV2, the J call TRBJ2-5, with 8 bases fitting TRBD2. This CDR3 has 14 amino acids. Looked up from germline, CDR1 is SNHLY and CDR2 is FYNNEI. V was clipped by 3 bases and J by 5 bases; unmatched bases: 5. CDR3 residues: CASSDGTRAETQYF. DNA for the CDR3: TGTGCCAGCAGTGATGGGACTAGAGCCGAGACCCAGTACTTC.

The DNA of the CDR3 is TGTGCCAGTAGTATCACAGGGGGCAGGGGGGATCAGCCCCAGCATTTT. Amino acids: CASSITGGRGDQPQHF. V gene TRBV19 combines with J gene TRBJ1-5, with TRBD1 matching over 9 bases. The CDR3 runs 16 residues. Unmatched junction bases numbered 8, after V lost 3 bases and J lost 5 bases. Germline V gene sequence: CDR1 LNHDA, CDR2 SQIVND (reference sequence).